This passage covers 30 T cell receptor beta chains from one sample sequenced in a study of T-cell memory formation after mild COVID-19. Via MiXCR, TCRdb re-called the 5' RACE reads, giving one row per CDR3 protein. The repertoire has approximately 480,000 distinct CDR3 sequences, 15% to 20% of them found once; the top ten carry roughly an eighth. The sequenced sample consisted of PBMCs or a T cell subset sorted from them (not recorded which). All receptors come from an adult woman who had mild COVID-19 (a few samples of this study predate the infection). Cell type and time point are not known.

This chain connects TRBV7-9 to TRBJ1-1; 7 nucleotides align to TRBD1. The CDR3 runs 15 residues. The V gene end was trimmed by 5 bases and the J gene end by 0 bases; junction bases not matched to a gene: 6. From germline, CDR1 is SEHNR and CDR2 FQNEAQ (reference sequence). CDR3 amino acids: CASSRGGQLNTEAFF. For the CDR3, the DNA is TGTGCCAGCAGCCGCGGGGGACAGTTGAACACTGAAGCTTTCTTT.

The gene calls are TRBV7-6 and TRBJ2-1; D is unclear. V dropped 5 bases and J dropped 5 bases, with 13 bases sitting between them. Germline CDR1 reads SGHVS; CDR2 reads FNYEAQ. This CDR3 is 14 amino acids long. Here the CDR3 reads CASSLTLMDNEQFF. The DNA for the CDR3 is TGTGCCAGCAGCCTTACTCTTATGGACAATGAGCAGTTCTTC.

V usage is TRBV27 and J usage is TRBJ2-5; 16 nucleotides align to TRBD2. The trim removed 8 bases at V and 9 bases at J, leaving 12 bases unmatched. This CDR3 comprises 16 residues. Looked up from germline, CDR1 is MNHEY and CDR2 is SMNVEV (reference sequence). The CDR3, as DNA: TGTGCCAGCTCTCCCGGGACTAGCGGGGGGGGCAGGGCCCAGTACTTC. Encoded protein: CASSPGTSGGGRAQYF.

CDR3 region: CASSLGRTSGITDTQYF. CDR3 sequence (DNA): TGTGCCAGCAGCTTAGGGAGGACTAGCGGGATCACAGATACGCAGTATTTT. The gene calls are TRBV7-9 and TRBJ2-3, with TRBD2 matching over 12 bases. The J segment lost 2 bases and the V segment lost 1 base, leaving 4 bases of the junction unmatched. This CDR3 is 17 amino acids long. Germline V gene data show CDR1 as SEHNR and CDR2 as FQNEAQ (reference sequence).

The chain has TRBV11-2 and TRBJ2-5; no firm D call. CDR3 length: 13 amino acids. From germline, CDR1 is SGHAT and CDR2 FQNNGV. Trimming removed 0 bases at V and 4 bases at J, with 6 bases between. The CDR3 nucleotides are TGTGCCAGCAGCTTAGATTGGGTAGAGACCCAGTACTTC. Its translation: CASSLDWVETQYF.

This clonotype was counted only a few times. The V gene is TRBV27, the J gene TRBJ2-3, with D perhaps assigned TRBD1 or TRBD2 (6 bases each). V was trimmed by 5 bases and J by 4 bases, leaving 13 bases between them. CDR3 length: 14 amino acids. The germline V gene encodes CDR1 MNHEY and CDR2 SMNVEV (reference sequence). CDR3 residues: CASSTIRGPDTQYF. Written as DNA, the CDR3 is TGTGCCAGCAGTACGATCCGGGGGCCAGATACGCAGTATTTT.

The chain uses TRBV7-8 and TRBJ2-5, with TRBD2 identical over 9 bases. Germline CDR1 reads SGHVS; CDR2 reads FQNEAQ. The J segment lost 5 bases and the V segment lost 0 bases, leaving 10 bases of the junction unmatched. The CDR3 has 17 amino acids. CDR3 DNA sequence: TGTGCCAGCAGCTTAGCGACTAGCGGATGGGCGGGCGAGACCCAGTACTTC. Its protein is CASSLATSGWAGETQYF.

CDR3: CSVRDRGDPYGYTF. Written as DNA, the CDR3 is TGCAGCGTCCGGGACAGGGGAGATCCCTATGGCTACACCTTC. This chain connects TRBV29-1 to TRBJ1-2; 10 bases are shared with TRBD1. Per germline, CDR1 SQVTM and CDR2 ANQGSEA. With 6 bases clipped from V and 4 bases from J, the junction kept 8 bases outside the gene matches. The CDR3 has 14 residues.

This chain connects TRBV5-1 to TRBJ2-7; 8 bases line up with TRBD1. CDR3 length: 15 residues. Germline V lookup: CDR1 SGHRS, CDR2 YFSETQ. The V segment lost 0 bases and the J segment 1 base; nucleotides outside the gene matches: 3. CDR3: CASSLVGQGSYEQYF. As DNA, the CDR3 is TGCGCCAGCAGCTTGGTAGGACAGGGATCCTACGAGCAGTACTTC.

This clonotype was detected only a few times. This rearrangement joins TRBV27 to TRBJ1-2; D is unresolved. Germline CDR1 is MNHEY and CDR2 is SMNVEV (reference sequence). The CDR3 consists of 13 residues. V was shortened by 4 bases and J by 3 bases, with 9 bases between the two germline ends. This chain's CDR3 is CASSSGFYYGYTF. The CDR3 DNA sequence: TGTGCCAGCAGTTCCGGCTTCTACTATGGCTACACCTTC.

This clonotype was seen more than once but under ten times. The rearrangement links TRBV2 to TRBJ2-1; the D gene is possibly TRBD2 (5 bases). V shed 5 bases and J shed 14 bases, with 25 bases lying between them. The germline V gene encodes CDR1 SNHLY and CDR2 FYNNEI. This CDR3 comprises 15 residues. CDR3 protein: CASSSRLAGIVEEFF. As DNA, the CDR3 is TGTGCCAGCAGTTCCCGACTCGCCGGGATAGTAGAAGAGTTCTTC.

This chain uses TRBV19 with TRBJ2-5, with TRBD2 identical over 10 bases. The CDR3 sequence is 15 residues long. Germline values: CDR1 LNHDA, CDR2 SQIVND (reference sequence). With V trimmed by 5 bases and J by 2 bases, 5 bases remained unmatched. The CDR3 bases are TGTGCCAGTAGTTTCGGGACTAGCGCGCAAGAGACCCAGTACTTC. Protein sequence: CASSFGTSAQETQYF.

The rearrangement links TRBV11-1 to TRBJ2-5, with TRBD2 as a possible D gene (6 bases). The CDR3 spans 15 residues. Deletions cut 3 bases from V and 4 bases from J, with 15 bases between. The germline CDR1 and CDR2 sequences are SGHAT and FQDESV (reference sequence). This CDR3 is CASSFLGGRGETQYF. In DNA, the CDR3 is TGTGCCAGCAGCTTTTTGGGAGGACGAGGAGAGACCCAGTACTTC.

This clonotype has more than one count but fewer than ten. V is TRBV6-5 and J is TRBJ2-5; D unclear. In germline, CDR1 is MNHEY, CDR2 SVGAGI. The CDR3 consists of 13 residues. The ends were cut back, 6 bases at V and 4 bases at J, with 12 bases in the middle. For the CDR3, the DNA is TGTGCCAGCAGGGTTAGCTTGAGAGAGACCCAGTACTTC. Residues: CASRVSLRETQYF.

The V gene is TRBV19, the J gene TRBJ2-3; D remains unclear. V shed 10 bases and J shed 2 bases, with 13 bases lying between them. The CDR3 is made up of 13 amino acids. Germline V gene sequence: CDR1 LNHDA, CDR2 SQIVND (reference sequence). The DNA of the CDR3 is TGTGCCAATCTTGGACCGGACACAGATACGCAGTATTTT. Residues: CANLGPDTDTQYF.

The CDR3 region has the DNA TGTGCCAGTAGTCTGGACAGGCCTAATTCACCCCTCCACTTT. Protein sequence: CASSLDRPNSPLHF. This chain links TRBV19 with TRBJ1-6, with 7 nucleotides matching TRBD1. CDR3 length: 14 amino acids. Germline V gene sequence: CDR1 LNHDA, CDR2 SQIVND (reference sequence). Losses at the gene ends were 5 bases for V and 6 bases for J; bases not matched to a gene: 4.

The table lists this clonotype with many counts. The CDR3 region is CASSQVAYEQYF. The CDR3 coding sequence is TGTGCCAGCTCTCAGGTTGCCTACGAGCAGTACTTC. The rearrangement uses TRBV3-1 and TRBJ2-7, with unresolved D. V shed 8 bases and J shed 2 bases, with 10 bases lying between them. The germline V gene has CDR1 LGHDT and CDR2 YNNKEL (reference sequence). The CDR3 covers 12 residues.

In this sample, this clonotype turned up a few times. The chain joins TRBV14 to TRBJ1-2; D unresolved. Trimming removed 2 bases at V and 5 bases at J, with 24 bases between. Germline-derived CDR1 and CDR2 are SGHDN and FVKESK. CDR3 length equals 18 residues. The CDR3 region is CASSQRPPLGPNPYGYTF. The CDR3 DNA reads TGTGCCAGCAGCCAAAGGCCCCCTTTAGGGCCCAACCCGTATGGCTACACCTTC.

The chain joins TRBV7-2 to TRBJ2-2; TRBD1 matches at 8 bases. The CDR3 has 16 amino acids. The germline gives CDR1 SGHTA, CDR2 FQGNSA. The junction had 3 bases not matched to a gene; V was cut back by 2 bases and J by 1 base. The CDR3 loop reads CASSLRDRRNTGELFF. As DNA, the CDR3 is TGTGCCAGCAGCTTACGGGACAGGCGGAACACCGGGGAGCTGTTTTTT.

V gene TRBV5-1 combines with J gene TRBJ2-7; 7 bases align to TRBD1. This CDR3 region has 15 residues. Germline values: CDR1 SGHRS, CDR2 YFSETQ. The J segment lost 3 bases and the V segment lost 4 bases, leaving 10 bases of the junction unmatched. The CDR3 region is CASSLFGTARYEQYF. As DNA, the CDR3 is TGCGCCAGCAGCCTTTTCGGGACAGCTCGCTACGAGCAGTACTTC.

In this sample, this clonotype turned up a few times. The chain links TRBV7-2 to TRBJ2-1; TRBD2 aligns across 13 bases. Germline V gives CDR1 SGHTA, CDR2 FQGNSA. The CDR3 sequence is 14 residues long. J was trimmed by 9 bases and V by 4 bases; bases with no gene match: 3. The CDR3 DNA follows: TGTGCCAGCAGCTCAGGACTAGCGGGAGCTGAGCAGTTCTTC. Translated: CASSSGLAGAEQFF. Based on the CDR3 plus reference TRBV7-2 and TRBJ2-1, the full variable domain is GAGVSQSPSNKVTEKGKDVELRCDPISGHTALYWYRQSLGQGLEFLIYFQGNSAPDKSGLPSDRFSAERTGGSVSTLTIQRTQQEDSAVYLCASSSGLAGAEQFFGPGTRLTVL.

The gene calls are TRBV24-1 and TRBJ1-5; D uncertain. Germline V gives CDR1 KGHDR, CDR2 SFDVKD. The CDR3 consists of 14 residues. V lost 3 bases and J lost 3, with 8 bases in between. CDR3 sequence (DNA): TGTGCCACCAGTGATGATAGGACCAATCAGCCCCAGCATTTT. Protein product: CATSDDRTNQPQHF.

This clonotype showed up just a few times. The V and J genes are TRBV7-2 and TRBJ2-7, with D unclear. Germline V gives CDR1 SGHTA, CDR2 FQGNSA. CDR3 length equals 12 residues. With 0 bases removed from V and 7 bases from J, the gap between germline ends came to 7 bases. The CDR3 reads CASSLAHGEQYF. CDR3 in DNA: TGTGCCAGCAGCTTAGCCCATGGGGAGCAGTACTTC. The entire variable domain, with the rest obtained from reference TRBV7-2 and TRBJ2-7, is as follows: GAGVSQSPSNKVTEKGKDVELRCDPISGHTALYWYRQSLGQGLEFLIYFQGNSAPDKSGLPSDRFSAERTGGSVSTLTIQRTQQEDSAVYLCASSLAHGEQYFGPGTRLTVT.

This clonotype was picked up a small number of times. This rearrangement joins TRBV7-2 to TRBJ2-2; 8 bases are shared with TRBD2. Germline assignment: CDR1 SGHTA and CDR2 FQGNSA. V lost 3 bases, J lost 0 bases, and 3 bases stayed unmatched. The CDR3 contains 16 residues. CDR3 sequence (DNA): TGTGCCAGCAGCTTCACCGGGGGGGCGAACACCGGGGAGCTGTTTTTT. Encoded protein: CASSFTGGANTGELFF.

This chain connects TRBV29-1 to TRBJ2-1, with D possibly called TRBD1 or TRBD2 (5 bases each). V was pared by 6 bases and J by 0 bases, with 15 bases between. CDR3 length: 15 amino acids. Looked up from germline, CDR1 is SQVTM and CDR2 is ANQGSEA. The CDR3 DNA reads TGCAGCGTGTTCGAGGGGTCGAGCTCCTACAATGAGCAGTTCTTC. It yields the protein CSVFEGSSSYNEQFF.

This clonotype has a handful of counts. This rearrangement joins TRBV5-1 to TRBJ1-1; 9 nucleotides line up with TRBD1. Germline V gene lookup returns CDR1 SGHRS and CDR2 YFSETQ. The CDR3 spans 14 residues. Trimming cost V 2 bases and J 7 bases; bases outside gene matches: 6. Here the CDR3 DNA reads TGCGCCAGCAGCTTAGACAGGGGGAATGGTGAAGCTTTCTTT. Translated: CASSLDRGNGEAFF.

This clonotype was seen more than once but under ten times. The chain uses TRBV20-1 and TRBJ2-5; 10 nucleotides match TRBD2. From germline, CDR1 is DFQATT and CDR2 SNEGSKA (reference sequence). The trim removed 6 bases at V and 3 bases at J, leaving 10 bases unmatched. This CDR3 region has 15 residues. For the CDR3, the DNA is TGCAGTGCCTTCGAGAGGACTAGCGGTAAAGAGACCCAGTACTTC. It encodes CSAFERTSGKETQYF.

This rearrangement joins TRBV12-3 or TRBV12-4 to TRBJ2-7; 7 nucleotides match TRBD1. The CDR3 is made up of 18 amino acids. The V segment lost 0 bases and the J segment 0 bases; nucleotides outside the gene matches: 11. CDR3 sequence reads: CASSLAKGAGPISYEQYF. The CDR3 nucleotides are TGTGCCAGCAGTTTAGCGAAGGGGGCCGGACCCATCTCCTACGAGCAGTACTTC.

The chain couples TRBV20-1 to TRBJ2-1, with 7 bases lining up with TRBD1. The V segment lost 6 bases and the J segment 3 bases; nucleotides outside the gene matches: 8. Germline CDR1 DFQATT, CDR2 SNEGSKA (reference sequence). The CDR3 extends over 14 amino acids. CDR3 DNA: TGCAGTGCCGGGACAGCGAGGGGCTACAATGAGCAGTTCTTC. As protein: CSAGTARGYNEQFF.

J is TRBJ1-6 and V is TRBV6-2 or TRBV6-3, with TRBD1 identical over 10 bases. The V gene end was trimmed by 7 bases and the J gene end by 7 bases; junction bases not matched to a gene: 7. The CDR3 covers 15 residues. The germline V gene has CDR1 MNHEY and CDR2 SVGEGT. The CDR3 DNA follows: TGTGCCAGCACAAGGACAGGGGGTCGAAATTCACCCCTCCACTTT. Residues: CASTRTGGRNSPLHF.